One and the same sample provided the 3 T cell receptor beta chains below, sequenced in a study of blood T cells in healthy people across ages (dated by TCRdb to between 2014 and 2017). The library was made by 5' RACE. For sequencing, an Illumina HiSeq 2500 was employed. The second PCR ran for about 6 to 12 cycles and used a J-beta primer mix along with a sample-barcoded 5' primer. In-frame beta chains were kept once TCRdb had trimmed the public reads at Q25 with fastp and called clones with MiXCR. Identical CDR3 proteins give one entry, which carries the most common genes and DNA. In this sample the table shows around 670,000 distinct CDR3 sequences, approximately 30% of which occur a single time. 15% to 18% of the sample belongs to the ten largest clones. The sequenced material came from blood. These TCRs come from a woman over 75 in good health.

This clonotype was detected many times. The chain recombines TRBV20-1 with TRBJ2-1, with TRBD1 as a possible D gene (6 bases). Germline V CDR1 and CDR2: DFQATT, SNEGSKA (reference sequence). CDR3 length: 14 residues. The V and J ends lost 0 bases and 7 bases respectively, with 13 bases between them. The CDR3 nucleotides read TGCAGTGCTAGAGATCGGCAGGGGTGGAATGAGCAGTTCTTC. It encodes CSARDRQGWNEQFF.

With respect to this clonotype: It may be a read error: a sequence one base away is much more abundant. DNA of the CDR3: TGCGCCAGCAGCCAAGGCTTGCGGGGCAATGAGCAGTTCTTC. This translates into CASSQGLRGNEQFF. This rearrangement joins TRBV4-1 to TRBJ2-1; D might be TRBD2 (6 bases). V was shortened by 1 base and J by 6 bases, with 10 bases between the two germline ends. Germline V gene sequence: CDR1 MGHRA, CDR2 YSYEKL. CDR3 length: 14 residues.

There are many counts of this clonotype. The CDR3 is CASSLAGTSGGTSRGTQYF. The CDR3 DNA follows: TGTGCCAGCAGTTTAGCCGGGACTAGCGGGGGGACCTCCCGGGGGACCCAGTACTTC. V usage is TRBV27 and J usage is TRBJ2-5, with 15 bases identical to TRBD2. The germline V gene has CDR1 MNHEY and CDR2 SMNVEV (reference sequence). The CDR3 consists of 19 residues. The V gene end was trimmed by 2 bases and the J gene end by 7 bases; junction bases not matched to a gene: 14.